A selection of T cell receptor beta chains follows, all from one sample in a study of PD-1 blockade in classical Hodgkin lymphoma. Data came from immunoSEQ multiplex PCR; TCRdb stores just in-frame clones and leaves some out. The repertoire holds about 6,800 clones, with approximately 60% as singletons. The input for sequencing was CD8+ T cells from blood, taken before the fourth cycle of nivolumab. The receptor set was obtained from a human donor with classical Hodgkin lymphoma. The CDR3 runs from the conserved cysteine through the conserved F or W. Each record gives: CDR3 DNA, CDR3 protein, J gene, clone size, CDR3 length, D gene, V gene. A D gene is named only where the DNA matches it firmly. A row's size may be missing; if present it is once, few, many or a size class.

cdr3_nt: TGTGCCAGCAGCTTAGGGCCTTATGGCAATCAGCCCCAGCATTTT; cdr3_aa: CASSLGPYGNQPQHF; j_call: TRBJ1-5; clone_size: -; cdr3_length: 15; d_call: -; v_call: TRBV7-2
cdr3_nt: TGTGCCAGCAGCGCCGAGAGCTCAGGGGTCCGCTATGGCTACACCTTC; cdr3_aa: CASSAESSGVRYGYTF; j_call: TRBJ1-2; clone_size: -; cdr3_length: 16; d_call: -; v_call: TRBV9
cdr3_nt: TGTGCCAGCAGCTTAGGGACAGCCGGGCACACTGAAGCTTTCTTT; cdr3_aa: CASSLGTAGHTEAFF; j_call: TRBJ1-1; clone_size: -; cdr3_length: 15; d_call: -; v_call: TRBV7-6
cdr3_nt: TGTGCCAGCAGCTTCGGCGGGCTGGTTCAGCCCCAGCATTTT; cdr3_aa: CASSFGGLVQPQHF; j_call: TRBJ1-5; clone_size: once; cdr3_length: 14; d_call: -; v_call: TRBV7-9
cdr3_nt: TGTGCTGTCGGGACAGGGGCGTACACCGGGGAGCTGTTTTTT; cdr3_aa: CAVGTGAYTGELFF; j_call: TRBJ2-2; clone_size: -; cdr3_length: 14; d_call: TRBD1; v_call: TRBV19
cdr3_nt: TGTGCCAGCAGTGATATCGGGGACAACTATGGCTACACCTTC; cdr3_aa: CASSDIGDNYGYTF; j_call: TRBJ1-2; clone_size: -; cdr3_length: 14; d_call: -; v_call: TRBV6-1
cdr3_nt: TGTGCCAGCAGCCCGTTGGGACAGGTAGGGCGAGAGACCCAGTACTTC; cdr3_aa: CASSPLGQVGRETQYF; j_call: TRBJ2-5; clone_size: -; cdr3_length: 16; d_call: TRBD1; v_call: TRBV5-6
cdr3_nt: TGTGCCAGCAGTTCCCAGACTAGCGGGAAGTACGAGCAGTACTTC; cdr3_aa: CASSSQTSGKYEQYF; j_call: TRBJ2-7; clone_size: -; cdr3_length: 15; d_call: TRBD2; v_call: TRBV28
cdr3_nt: TGTGCCAGCAGCTTAGCAAGTTTGGGCAGGTCCTACAATGAGCAGTTCTTC; cdr3_aa: CASSLASLGRSYNEQFF; j_call: TRBJ2-1; clone_size: -; cdr3_length: 17; d_call: -; v_call: TRBV7-9
cdr3_nt: TGTGCCAGCAGCTTAGGGGGAGTGCAGTACTTC; cdr3_aa: CASSLGGVQYF; j_call: TRBJ2-7; clone_size: -; cdr3_length: 11; d_call: -; v_call: TRBV11-2
cdr3_nt: TGTGCCAGCAGCTCATCGACAGGAAAAGGTCAGCCCCAGCATTTT; cdr3_aa: CASSSSTGKGQPQHF; j_call: TRBJ1-5; clone_size: -; cdr3_length: 15; d_call: -; v_call: TRBV7-9
cdr3_nt: TGTGCCAGCAGCTTACAGGTATATAGCAATCAGCCCCAGCATTTT; cdr3_aa: CASSLQVYSNQPQHF; j_call: TRBJ1-5; clone_size: few; cdr3_length: 15; d_call: -; v_call: TRBV6-1
cdr3_nt: TGCGCCAGCAGCCAAGACGGGCGTGTGAACACTGAAGCTTTCTTT; cdr3_aa: CASSQDGRVNTEAFF; j_call: TRBJ1-1; clone_size: -; cdr3_length: 15; d_call: -; v_call: TRBV4-1
cdr3_nt: TGTGCCAGTAGCCGTGGGGGGGCCCTGAACACTGAAGCTTTCTTT; cdr3_aa: CASSRGGALNTEAFF; j_call: TRBJ1-1; clone_size: -; cdr3_length: 15; d_call: -; v_call: TRBV19
cdr3_nt: TGTGCCAGCAGCCAAGATTTTGAGTACGAGCAGTACTTC; cdr3_aa: CASSQDFEYEQYF; j_call: TRBJ2-7; clone_size: -; cdr3_length: 13; d_call: -; v_call: TRBV5-5
cdr3_nt: TGTGCCATCGGCGGAGGGGACAGCGGGTTGAGCTCCTACAATGAGCAGTTCTTC; cdr3_aa: CAIGGGDSGLSSYNEQFF; j_call: TRBJ2-1; clone_size: -; cdr3_length: 18; d_call: -; v_call: TRBV10-3
cdr3_nt: TGCAGCGCCGGGACAGGAGCGCAGCCCCAGCATTTT; cdr3_aa: CSAGTGAQPQHF; j_call: TRBJ1-5; clone_size: -; cdr3_length: 12; d_call: TRBD1; v_call: TRBV29-1